This T cell receptor beta chain stems from a study of long-term antiretroviral therapy in people with HIV. The CDR3 is 14 residues long. J was trimmed by 5 bases and V by 4 bases; bases with no gene match: 7. The germline V gene has CDR1 ENHRY and CDR2 SYGVKD. The libraries were made with immunoSEQ v3.0 at survey level. The assay was immunoSEQ multiplex PCR, and TCRdb's table has in-frame clones only and misses some. The sample has 11,000 or so clones, 60% to 80% seen once; the top ten hold approximately 10%. This receptor was obtained from a woman in her thirties or forties with HIV. The sample was unsorted PBMCs, taken 0.8 years before starting antiretroviral therapy. The J gene is TRBJ2-7, the V gene TRBV10-3; 8 positions match TRBD1. CDR3 bases: TGTGCCATCAGTGGGCGGACAGGGTCTCACGAGCAGTACTTC. Translating it yields CAISGRTGSHEQYF.